The T cell receptor beta chain under discussion was sequenced for a study of T-cell memory formation after mild COVID-19. Turning to the study itself: TCR clusters largely stayed donor specific. Study-level results: Pre-infection memory harbored some responding clones, suggesting cross-reactive memory joined. Whether day 37 second-wave clones are SARS-CoV-2-specific was not confirmed.

Barcoded TCR alpha and TCR beta cDNA libraries with UMIs came from 5'RACE using constant-segment primers. TCRdb processed the 5' RACE reads anew with MiXCR; each CDR3 protein has one entry. The repertoire holds around 110,000 distinct CDR3 sequences, with about 18% as singletons. The CDR3 spans 15 residues. After removal of 2 bases from V and 6 bases from J, the junction contained 7 bases not matched to a gene. CDR1 and CDR2 (germline): DFQATT, SNEGSKA (reference sequence). As regards this clonotype: The target antigen is unknown.

The chain combines TRBV20-1 with TRBJ2-5; 12 positions agree with TRBD2. This TCR was sampled from an adult woman who had mild COVID-19 (a few samples of this study predate the infection). Cell type and time point are not known. Sequencing was performed on PBMCs or a T cell subset sorted from them (not recorded which). As DNA, the CDR3 is TGCAGTGCTAGACCTCTAGCGGGGGGGCTGAAGACCCAGTACTTC. Amino acids: CSARPLAGGLKTQYF.